This T cell receptor beta chain was captured in a study of Graves' ophthalmopathy and Graves' hyperthyroidism. CDR3 regions of TCR beta were amplified from RNA transcripts. RT-PCR was first run with HTBI primers, then multiplex PCR in a second round. TCRdb re-called the multiplex PCR reads with MiXCR, one entry per CDR3 protein. Of approximately 410,000 distinct CDR3 sequences in the sample, roughly 14% were seen once. This clonotype occurred many times. Trimming took off 4 bases at V and 3 bases at J, with 13 bases between the two ends. CDR3 size: 13 residues. Looked up from germline, CDR1 is SQVTM and CDR2 is ANQGSEA. Other autoimmune disease, uncontrolled infection, pregnancy and lactation led to exclusion. Clinicians diagnosed using symptoms, serum thyroxine, TRAb, thyroid ultrasound and orbital computed tomography.

The receptor was derived from a woman aged 18-35 years with stable Graves' hyperthyroidism. The rearrangement joins TRBV29-1 to TRBJ2-7; a possible D gene is TRBD1 (6 bases). The specimen sequenced was peripheral blood. CDR3 in DNA: TGCAGCGTTGGGACAGACCCACTCTACGAGCAGTACTTC. This codes for CSVGTDPLYEQYF.